This TCR beta chain was retrieved from a study of technical replicates of blood from several donors. After removal of 7 bases from V and 5 bases from J, the junction contained 17 bases not matched to a gene. Germline values: CDR1 LNHDA, CDR2 SQIVND (reference sequence). The CDR3 is 16 residues long. This table comes from immunoSEQ multiplex PCR, and its TCRdb copy is limited to in-frame clones, with some not included. The data show some 13,000 clones, 95% seen once. The chain employs TRBV19 and TRBJ2-7, with 7 bases fitting TRBD2. The receptor's source is a human donor in good health. Material for sequencing was PBMCs. In DNA, the CDR3 is TGTGCCAGTATCAAAGGCCTTCCCTCCAGCGGGGACGAGCAGTACTTC. It codes for CASIKGLPSSGDEQYF. Drawing the rest from reference TRBV19 and TRBJ2-7, the complete variable domain is DGGITQSPKYLFRKEGQNVTLSCEQNLNHDAMYWYRQDPGQGLRLIYYSQIVNDFQKGDIAEGYSVSREKKESFPLTVTSAQKNPTAFYLCASIKGLPSSGDEQYFGPGTRLTVT.